This T cell receptor (beta chain) was captured by sequencing in a study of radiation and T cells in renal cell carcinoma. Study as a whole: Nephrectomy followed 15 Gy stereotactic body radiation by 4 weeks.

TCRdb keeps only in-frame clones here, not all; method: immunoSEQ multiplex PCR. The sample contains 140,000 or so clones, over 75% of which appear only once. Study results and limitations: Pretreatment tumor biopsies were lacking, so baseline clonotypes are unknown.

Time point described: baseline pretreatment blood. Treatment in this sample: 15 Gy SBRT to primary tumor, nephrectomy 4 weeks later. Remarks on this clone: The antigen is unknown.

The CDR3 runs 16 residues. Deletions cut 2 bases from V and 0 bases from J, with 13 bases between. CDR1 and CDR2 from the germline V gene are SGHTA and FQGNSA. The source is a woman aged 50 to 65 with renal cell carcinoma. This sequence joins TRBV7-2 and TRBJ1-1, with no clear D. The sequences come from blood, collected from a patient whose treatment included radiotherapy and nephrectomy. This CDR3 reads CASSLSAVLMNTEAFF. The CDR3 DNA reads as TGTGCCAGCAGCTTATCAGCAGTTTTGATGAACACTGAAGCTTTCTTT.